The T cell receptor (beta chain) under discussion was sequenced for a study of human T cells and chemical hapten exposure. Germline V gives CDR1 SGHAT, CDR2 FQNNGV. This CDR3 contains 14 residues. V lost 6 bases and J lost 0, with 9 bases in between. The time point was: healthy volunteer bleed at 2 weeks. The authors extracted total RNA from unfractionated whole blood. This clonotype was picked up many times. TCRdb re-called the RACE reads with MiXCR, one entry per CDR3 protein. The sample gives 130,000 or so distinct CDR3 sequences, approximately 9% of which show up once; around 1.9% is in the top ten.

The rearrangement uses TRBV11-2 and TRBJ2-1; the D gene is possibly TRBD2 (5 bases). The sample was whole blood. The TCR sequence derives from a male donor in good health. Some clones in this sample may be carry-over from other donors' samples. The DNA for the CDR3 is TGTGCCAGCAGTGTAGCGTCCTCCTACAATGAGCAGTTCTTC. As protein: CASSVASSYNEQFF.